These 32 T cell receptor beta chains share one sample of origin, sequenced in a study of a mutant IDH1 vaccine in newly diagnosed glioma. Their antigens remain unidentified. The time point is: week 23, last vaccination. The content of each vaccine dose was 300 ug of mutant IDH1 20-mer peptide, and topical imiquimod accompanied it. Data came from immunoSEQ multiplex PCR; TCRdb stores just in-frame clones and leaves some out. This table holds tens of thousands of clones, roughly 90% found once. The sample in question was PBMCs, obtained from a glioma patient whose treatment included an IDH1 peptide vaccine. These receptors all come from a man between 50 and 59 years old with glioma.

V usage is TRBV29-1 and J usage is TRBJ2-7; no firm D call. V was shortened by 4 bases and J by 2 bases, with 12 bases between the two germline ends. Germline loops: CDR1 SQVTM, CDR2 ANQGSEA. There are 13 residues in the CDR3. CDR3 nucleotide sequence: TGCAGCGTTGTTGATGCAGGCCCCTACGAGCAGTACTTC. Its translation is CSVVDAGPYEQYF.

The chain joins TRBV5-1 to TRBJ1-4; no definite D call. V was shortened by 2 bases and J by 0 bases, with 5 bases between the two germline ends. CDR1 is SGHRS, CDR2 YFSETQ, per germline. CDR3 length equals 14 residues. CDR3 region: CASSLFTTNEKLFF. The CDR3, as DNA: TGCGCCAGCAGCTTATTCACAACTAATGAAAAACTGTTTTTT.

The chain joins TRBV7-6 to TRBJ2-5; 8 positions agree with TRBD2. The CDR3 consists of 18 residues. The germline CDR1 and CDR2 sequences are SGHVS and FNYEAQ. Trimming took 1 base from V and 4 from J; bases not matched to a gene: 14. The CDR3: CASSLERGGRGFRETQYF. The CDR3 region has the DNA TGTGCCAGCAGCTTAGAACGGGGGGGCCGGGGCTTTCGAGAGACCCAGTACTTC.

The V gene is TRBV2, the J gene TRBJ1-5; no firm D call. The CDR3 sequence is 18 residues long. V dropped 4 bases and J dropped 1 base, with 20 bases sitting between them. In germline, CDR1 is SNHLY, CDR2 FYNNEI. The CDR3 DNA reads TGTGCCAGCAGTGCGATGTATTTCGGGGTAGAGAGCAATCAGCCCCAGCATTTT. Translating it yields CASSAMYFGVESNQPQHF.

This chain uses TRBV29-1 with TRBJ2-5, with 8 bases matching TRBD1. Looked up from germline, CDR1 is SQVTM and CDR2 is ANQGSEA. The junction had 8 bases not matched to a gene; V was cut back by 7 bases and J by 4 bases. The CDR3 contains 13 residues. The CDR3 coding sequence is TGCAGCGCCGGACAGGGAAGGTCAGAGACCCAGTACTTC. It codes for CSAGQGRSETQYF.

The V call is TRBV10-3, the J call TRBJ2-5, with TRBD2 matching 7 bases. With V trimmed by 4 bases and J by 2 bases, 7 bases remained unmatched. The CDR3 has 15 residues. Germline V CDR1 and CDR2: ENHRY, SYGVKD. The CDR3 sequence: CAISVGGGDQETQYF. CDR3 bases: TGTGCCATCAGTGTCGGGGGAGGGGATCAAGAGACCCAGTACTTC.

V usage is TRBV5-6 and J usage is TRBJ2-3; 12 bases are a match to TRBD2. The V gene's germline CDR1 is SGHDT and CDR2 YYEEEE. This CDR3 has 17 residues. The junction had 17 bases not matched to a gene; V was cut back by 2 bases and J by 13 bases. CDR3 in amino acids: CASSFEPSSGRASGKYF. CDR3 DNA: TGTGCCAGCAGCTTTGAACCGTCTAGCGGGAGGGCCTCAGGGAAGTATTTT.

The chain is built from TRBV6-1 and TRBJ2-3, with D maybe TRBD2 (5 bases). With 2 bases removed from V and 0 bases from J, the gap between germline ends came to 9 bases. Germline assignment: CDR1 MNHNS and CDR2 SASEGT. The CDR3 extends over 15 amino acids. The CDR3 protein is CASSERERSTDTQYF. Written as DNA, the CDR3 is TGTGCCAGCAGTGAAAGGGAGAGGAGCACAGATACGCAGTATTTT.

The genes are TRBV10-3 and TRBJ1-2; D is unclear. V lost 0 bases, J lost 1 base, and 3 bases lay in between. This CDR3 has 13 residues. CDR1 and CDR2 from the germline V gene are ENHRY and SYGVKD. In DNA form, the CDR3 reads TGTGCCATCAGTGAGTCGGATAACTATGGCTACACCTTC. Encoded protein: CAISESDNYGYTF.

Note on this clone: At one end the junction does not follow the germline gene, possibly because of a read error. V is TRBV2 and J is TRBJ1-1; D not resolved. Germline loops: CDR1 SNHLY, CDR2 FYNNEI. The CDR3 contains 13 residues. This CDR3 reads CASSEAGNPEAFF. CDR3 bases: TGTGCCAGCAGTGAAGCTGGGAACCCTGAAGCTTTCTTT.

The V call is TRBV18, the J call TRBJ2-1, with D perhaps TRBD1 (5 bases). The CDR3 spans 13 residues. V shed 6 bases and J shed 10 bases, with 16 bases lying between them. The germline V gene encodes CDR1 KGHSH and CDR2 LQKENI. The DNA for the CDR3 is TGTGCCAGCTCCCAGGGTTATGGGATGGAGCAGTTCTTC. Residues: CASSQGYGMEQFF.

This rearrangement joins TRBV30 to TRBJ1-1; weak D call: TRBD1 (6 bases). The CDR3 runs 13 residues. The V gene's germline CDR1 is GTSNPN and CDR2 SVGIG (reference sequence). V was cut by 4 bases and J by 0 bases, with 9 bases left in between. The CDR3 nucleotides are TGTGCCTGGAAGGGGGGGTTGAACACTGAAGCTTTCTTT. Amino acids: CAWKGGLNTEAFF.

The chain links TRBV4-3 to TRBJ1-2; no firm D call. V was cut by 4 bases and J by 5 bases, with 14 bases left in between. Germline V lookup: CDR1 LGHNA, CDR2 YSLEER. The CDR3 has 14 residues. The CDR3 DNA follows: TGCGCCAGCAGCCTAGAAGCCGGAAATTATGGCTACACCTTC. This translates into CASSLEAGNYGYTF.

The V and J genes are TRBV5-5 and TRBJ1-4, with TRBD1 matching 9 bases. From germline, CDR1 is SGHKS and CDR2 YYEKEE (reference sequence). The J segment lost 7 bases and the V segment lost 3 bases, leaving 4 bases of the junction unmatched. CDR3 length equals 14 residues. The CDR3 loop is CASSWRGQGEKLFF. DNA for the CDR3: TGTGCCAGCAGCTGGAGGGGACAGGGTGAAAAACTGTTTTTT.

This clone was seen more than once but under ten times. The V call is TRBV9, the J call TRBJ1-2; a weak D match, TRBD1 (5 bases). Germline assignment: CDR1 SGDLS and CDR2 YYNGEE. CDR3 length equals 14 residues. Trimming removed 3 bases from V and 7 bases from J, with 16 bases in between. The CDR3: CASSGDLWDSGYTF. Here the CDR3 DNA reads TGTGCCAGCAGCGGGGACCTCTGGGATTCTGGCTACACCTTC.

This chain joins TRBV7-6 and TRBJ2-3, with TRBD2 matching 13 bases. The CDR3 has 18 residues. Trimming at V came to 0 bases and at J to 6 bases, leaving 9 bases not matched to a gene. Per germline, CDR1 SGHVS and CDR2 FNYEAQ. In DNA, the CDR3 is TGTGCCAGCAGCTTAGCCCAAGGACTAGCGGGGGTTGGCGATACGCAGTATTTT. As protein: CASSLAQGLAGVGDTQYF.

V gene TRBV18 combines with J gene TRBJ1-3; unclear D gene. Trimming pared 1 base from V and 0 bases from J, leaving 7 bases between. Germline V gene lookup returns CDR1 KGHSH and CDR2 LQKENI. This CDR3 is 15 amino acids long. CDR3 sequence: CASSPREASGNTIYF. The CDR3 nucleotides are TGTGCCAGCTCACCACGGGAAGCCTCTGGAAACACCATATATTTT. The complete variable domain, with remaining parts taken from reference TRBV18 and TRBJ1-3, reads NAGVMQNPRHLVRRRGQEARLRCSPMKGHSHVYWYRQLPEEGLKFMVYLQKENIIDESGMPKERFSAEFPKEGPSILRIQQVVRGDSAAYFCASSPREASGNTIYFGEGSWLTVV.

The chain employs TRBV7-3 and TRBJ2-7; 9 bases align to TRBD1. Germline V lookup: CDR1 SGHTA, CDR2 FQGTGA. Trimming at V came to 5 bases and at J to 3 bases, leaving 8 bases not matched to a gene. CDR3 length: 15 residues. CDR3 sequence: CASSLQGGQGYEQYF. CDR3 DNA sequence: TGTGCCAGCAGCCTTCAAGGGGGACAGGGCTACGAGCAGTACTTC.

J is TRBJ2-1 and V is TRBV2; TRBD2 matches 8 bases. CDR3 length equals 16 residues. Unmatched junction bases numbered 1, after V lost 0 bases and J lost 0 bases. The V gene's germline CDR1 is SNHLY and CDR2 FYNNEI. The CDR3 DNA sequence: TGTGCCAGCAGTGAAGCGCGGGGGGTCTCCTACAATGAGCAGTTCTTC. It is translated as CASSEARGVSYNEQFF.

The V and J genes are TRBV4-1 and TRBJ2-3; TRBD2 aligns across 7 bases. This CDR3 is built from 18 residues. V lost 0 bases and J lost 7; bases outside the gene matches: 16. Germline V gene lookup returns CDR1 MGHRA and CDR2 YSYEKL. The DNA of the CDR3 is TGCGCCAGCAGCCAAGACCCTAGGCCTAGCGGCGAGAGAAATACGCAGTATTTT. This sequence encodes CASSQDPRPSGERNTQYF.

A note on this clone: The same CDR3 can be traced to other DNA sequences in this sample. The rearrangement joins TRBV7-9 to TRBJ1-5, with 8 bases fitting TRBD1. The junction had 0 bases not matched to a gene; V was cut back by 1 base and J by 1 base. CDR3 size: 15 residues. Per the germline V gene, CDR1 is SEHNR and CDR2 is FQNEAQ (reference sequence). CDR3 region: CASSLGTGSNQPQHF. The CDR3, as DNA: TGTGCCAGCAGCTTAGGGACAGGGAGCAATCAGCCCCAGCATTTT.

This rearrangement joins TRBV28 to TRBJ2-2; 8 nucleotides match TRBD1. CDR1 is MDHEN, CDR2 SYDVKM, per germline. J gave up 4 bases and V 5 bases, and 9 bases lay outside the gene matches. The CDR3 has 16 amino acids. CDR3 residues: CASSTGTGGLTGELFF. DNA for the CDR3: TGTGCCAGCAGTACGGGGACAGGAGGACTCACCGGGGAGCTGTTTTTT. Full variable domain (rest looked up from reference TRBV28 and TRBJ2-2): DVKVTQSSRYLVKRTGEKVFLECVQDMDHENMFWYRQDPGLGLRLIYFSYDVKMKEKGDIPEGYSVSREKKERFSLILESASTNQTSMYLCASSTGTGGLTGELFFGEGSRLTVL.

This rearrangement joins TRBV19 to TRBJ2-7; no clear D gene. Trimming stripped 4 bases from V and 0 bases from J, with 13 bases between. CDR1 and CDR2 (germline): LNHDA, SQIVND (reference sequence). The CDR3 covers 15 residues. The CDR3 is CASSRAPDSSYEQYF. CDR3 nucleotide sequence: TGTGCCAGTAGTAGGGCCCCAGACTCCTCCTACGAGCAGTACTTC.

DNA for the CDR3: TGTGCCAGCAGTGAGCCGGGACTAGCGAACGGGGAGCTGTTTTTT. Translating gives CASSEPGLANGELFF. The rearrangement joins TRBV6-1 to TRBJ2-2, with 10 bases aligning to TRBD2. This CDR3 contains 15 residues. The V segment lost 3 bases and the J segment 7 bases; nucleotides outside the gene matches: 5. Germline lookup yields CDR1 MNHNS and CDR2 SASEGT.

This clone was observed a single time. This rearrangement joins TRBV27 to TRBJ2-7; D might be TRBD1 (5 bases). The germline gives CDR1 MNHEY, CDR2 SMNVEV (reference sequence). The CDR3 has 13 amino acids. Trimming cost V 6 bases and J 3 bases, with 12 bases left between them. CDR3 amino acids: CASSRTPNYEQYF. CDR3 DNA: TGTGCCAGCAGCAGGACACCAAACTACGAGCAGTACTTC.

CDR3: CATSRVELGNEQFF. The CDR3 nucleotides read TGTGCCACCAGCAGAGTAGAGCTGGGCAATGAGCAGTTCTTC. V gene TRBV15 combines with J gene TRBJ2-1; D gene unclear. Trimming pared 1 base from V and 6 bases from J, leaving 10 bases between. Germline V lookup: CDR1 LNHNV, CDR2 YYDKDF (reference sequence). This CDR3 spans 14 amino acids.

The V and J genes are TRBV6-5 and TRBJ1-1; D ambiguous. The V end was cut by 6 bases, the J end by 4 bases, with 9 bases between. This CDR3 is 12 amino acids long. Germline CDR1 reads MNHEY; CDR2 reads SVGAGI. The CDR3 coding sequence is TGTGCCAGCAGCAAAACGGGCACTGAAGCTTTCTTT. It encodes CASSKTGTEAFF.

The CDR3 bases are TGTGCCAGCAGCTTGACAGGGGGCTCAGGATACACTGAAGCTTTCTTT. Translation gives CASSLTGGSGYTEAFF. V is TRBV7-6 and J is TRBJ1-1; 10 bases match TRBD1. There are 16 residues in the CDR3. V lost 3 bases, J lost 3 bases, and 7 bases stayed unmatched. Germline CDR1 and CDR2: SGHVS and FNYEAQ.

CDR3 DNA: TGTGCCAGCAGCTCGCAGGGGGCTTGGGCCGGGGAGCTGTTTTTT. Residues: CASSSQGAWAGELFF. The gene calls are TRBV11-1 and TRBJ2-2; 8 nucleotides agree with TRBD1. Per germline, CDR1 SGHAT and CDR2 FQDESV (reference sequence). With 4 bases clipped from V and 6 bases from J, the junction kept 7 bases outside the gene matches. The CDR3 length is 15 residues. Variable domain in full (rest from reference TRBV11-1 and TRBJ2-2): EAEVAQSPRYKITEKSQAVAFWCDPISGHATLYWYRQILGQGPELLVQFQDESVVDDSQLPKDRFSAERLKGVDSTLKIQPAELGDSAMYLCASSSQGAWAGELFFGEGSRLTVL.

The chain uses TRBV2 and TRBJ2-7; 8 bases are a match to TRBD2. This CDR3 region has 15 residues. Germline-derived CDR1 and CDR2 are SNHLY and FYNNEI. V dropped 8 bases and J dropped 2; count of bases not matched to a gene: 11. CDR3 bases: TGTGCCAGCCGGGATGTGGTAGCGGGGCCCTACGAGCAGTACTTC. Protein: CASRDVVAGPYEQYF.

This chain joins TRBV30 and TRBJ1-1; D is unclear. CDR1 GTSNPN and CDR2 SVGIG come from the germline V gene (reference sequence). V dropped 0 bases and J dropped 2 bases, with 7 bases sitting between them. This CDR3 region has 13 residues. The CDR3 nucleotides read TGTGCCTGGAGTGTCAACAGAAACACTGAAGCTTTCTTT. Its translation is CAWSVNRNTEAFF. The full variable domain, in which reference TRBV30 and TRBJ1-1 provide the parts outside the CDR3, is SQTIHQWPATLVQPVGSPLSLECTVEGTSNPNLYWYRQAAGRGLQLLFYSVGIGQISSEVPQNLSASRPQDRQFILSSKKLLLSDSGFYLCAWSVNRNTEAFFGQGTRLTVV.

The CDR3 here is CASTRRGGTNTGELFF. In nucleotides, the CDR3 is TGTGCCAGCACCCGGCGGGGGGGGACTAACACCGGGGAGCTGTTTTTT. The J gene is TRBJ2-2, the V gene TRBV5-6, with 9 bases lining up with TRBD2. Germline CDR1 SGHDT, CDR2 YYEEEE. CDR3 length: 16 residues. Losses at the gene ends were 6 bases for V and 2 bases for J; bases not matched to a gene: 8. Using reference TRBV5-6 and TRBJ2-2 for the parts outside the CDR3, the full variable domain is DAGVTQSPTHLIKTRGQQVTLRCSPKSGHDTVSWYQQALGQGPQFIFQYYEEEERQRGNFPDRFSGHQFPNYSSELNVNALLLGDSALYLCASTRRGGTNTGELFFGEGSRLTVL.